Below, 28 T cell receptor beta chains from the same sample are listed, as sequenced in a study of T cells after yellow fever vaccination. One entry per CDR3 protein results from TCRdb running MiXCR on the 5' RACE reads. The repertoire includes under 350,000 distinct CDR3 sequences, approximately 4% of them detected once, and around 23% sits in the top ten. The starting material was PBMCs, obtained 5 days after the yellow fever booster vaccination. The receptor set was obtained from a man between 18 and 35 years old who received the YFV17D yellow fever vaccine.

This clonotype was recorded at least ten times. The chain combines TRBV12-3 or TRBV12-4 with TRBJ2-1, with 8 bases identical to TRBD2. This CDR3 has 16 amino acids. J lost 0 bases, V lost 6 bases, and 7 bases had no gene match. The CDR3 region is CASRPGLASSYNEQFF. The CDR3 nucleotides are TGTGCCAGCAGGCCTGGACTAGCCAGCTCCTACAATGAGCAGTTCTTC.

V and J are TRBV19 and TRBJ2-1, with 9 bases fitting TRBD2. The ends lost 7 bases at V and 5 bases at J; junction bases unmatched: 6. Germline lookup yields CDR1 LNHDA and CDR2 SQIVND (reference sequence). The length of the CDR3 is 14 residues. This chain's CDR3 is CASIRLAENNEQFF. The CDR3 bases are TGTGCCAGTATCAGACTAGCGGAAAACAATGAGCAGTTCTTC.

This chain joins TRBV4-3 and TRBJ2-5; 11 bases map to TRBD2. From germline, CDR1 is LGHNA and CDR2 YSLEER. V lost 1 base and J lost 3; bases outside the gene matches: 7. The CDR3 runs 17 residues. The CDR3 DNA sequence: TGCGCCAGCAGCCAAGGAGCTAGCGGGGGGAGAGAAGAGACCCAGTACTTC. Protein sequence: CASSQGASGGREETQYF.

This clonotype was recorded a few times. The CDR3 region is CASSPQGGRTEAFF. DNA for the CDR3: TGTGCCAGCTCACCCCAGGGGGGACGCACTGAAGCTTTCTTT. This chain links TRBV18 with TRBJ1-1, with TRBD1 matching over 7 bases. Trimming removed 3 bases from V and 4 bases from J; junction bases left unmatched: 5. CDR1 and CDR2 (germline): KGHSH, LQKENI. This CDR3 region has 14 residues.

This clonotype was found a few times. The chain uses TRBV5-4 and TRBJ1-1; D uncertain. V lost 7 bases to trimming and J lost 5 bases, with 15 bases between them. Germline CDR1 SGHNT, CDR2 YYREEE (reference sequence). There are 13 residues in the CDR3. CDR3 sequence: CASSPRGKTEAFF. The CDR3 DNA follows: TGTGCCAGCTCCCCTCGAGGAAAGACTGAAGCTTTCTTT.

The J gene is TRBJ2-3, the V gene TRBV30, with D possibly matching TRBD1 (6 bases). The CDR3 is 13 amino acids. CDR1 and CDR2 from the germline V gene are GTSNPN and SVGIG (reference sequence). Trimming left V 2 bases short and J 3 bases short, with 9 bases between. CDR3 amino acids: CAWSWTATDTQYF. DNA of the CDR3: TGTGCCTGGAGTTGGACAGCTACAGATACGCAGTATTTT.

A few counts support this clonotype. The chain joins TRBV7-9 to TRBJ1-1; possibly TRBD1 for D (5 bases). The CDR3 contains 17 residues. V lost 2 bases and J lost 5, with 21 bases in between. The V gene's germline CDR1 is SEHNR and CDR2 FQNEAQ (reference sequence). The chain's CDR3 is CASSLSGRSILGTEAFF. CDR3 DNA sequence: TGTGCCAGCAGCTTATCGGGACGGAGCATTTTGGGAACTGAAGCTTTCTTT.

This clonotype was picked up many times. This chain connects TRBV5-1 to TRBJ1-2, with D possibly matching TRBD1 (6 bases). V was shortened by 0 bases and J by 2 bases, with 8 bases between the two germline ends. CDR1 and CDR2 from the germline V gene are SGHRS and YFSETQ. This CDR3 is built from 14 residues. CDR3 loop: CASSLDRVNYGYTF. Here the CDR3 DNA reads TGCGCCAGCAGCTTGGACAGGGTCAACTATGGCTACACCTTC.

This clonotype was observed a few times. The chain is built from TRBV28 and TRBJ1-6; possibly TRBD1 for D (5 bases). Germline lookup yields CDR1 MDHEN and CDR2 SYDVKM. V was clipped by 4 bases and J by 6 bases, with 13 bases between them. The CDR3 is made up of 15 amino acids. CDR3 DNA sequence: TGTGCCAGCAGTTCGGGGGGGTTGGGTAATTCACCCCTCCACTTT. Protein sequence: CASSSGGLGNSPLHF.

This clonotype was found a few times. The rearrangement uses TRBV5-6 and TRBJ2-7; 10 bases agree with TRBD1. V lost 0 bases, J lost 3 bases, and 6 bases stayed unmatched. Looked up from germline, CDR1 is SGHDT and CDR2 is YYEEEE. The CDR3 runs to 16 residues. CDR3 sequence (DNA): TGTGCCAGCAGCTTGGCCGACAGGGGGCCTTTCTACGAGCAGTACGTC. It specifies CASSLADRGPFYEQYV.

This clonotype was observed a few times. This sequence joins TRBV6-5 and TRBJ1-4; unclear D gene. CDR1 and CDR2 from the germline V gene are MNHEY and SVGAGI. There are 15 residues in the CDR3. Trimming cost V 2 bases and J 5 bases, with 12 bases left between them. CDR3 amino acids: CASSYGPLSNEKLFF. DNA of the CDR3: TGTGCCAGCAGTTACGGCCCCTTGTCGAATGAAAAACTGTTTTTT.

The chain couples TRBV6-5 to TRBJ2-2; no reliable D call. This CDR3 is built from 13 residues. Germline CDR1 and CDR2: MNHEY and SVGAGI. V lost 2 bases to trimming and J lost 6 bases, with 7 bases between them. CDR3 residues: CASSYKGSGELFF. The CDR3 region has the DNA TGTGCCAGCAGTTACAAGGGTTCCGGGGAGCTGTTTTTT.

The rearrangement links TRBV21-1 to TRBJ2-7; no check of the table's D call, TRBD1, against the DNA was made. TRBV21-1 is deemed a pseudogene. The CDR3 totals 15 residues. The CDR3 reads CASSRDAGVQDEQYV. CDR3 DNA: TGTGCCAGCAGCCGTGATGCAGGGGTACAGGACGAGCAGTACGTC.

This chain joins TRBV5-5 and TRBJ1-5; D unresolved. CDR1 is SGHKS, CDR2 YYEKEE, per germline (reference sequence). Trimming left V 1 base short and J 4 bases short, with 12 bases between. There are 15 residues in the CDR3. This CDR3 reads CASSLFIRPNQPQHF. CDR3 nucleotides: TGTGCCAGCAGCTTGTTTATCAGGCCGAATCAGCCCCAGCATTTT. Complete variable domain (other parts from reference TRBV5-5 and TRBJ1-5): DAGVTQSPTHLIKTRGQQVTLRCSPISGHKSVSWYQQVLGQGPQFIFQYYEKEERGRGNFPDRFSARQFPNYSSELNVNALLLGDSALYLCASSLFIRPNQPQHFGDGTRLSIL.

This clonotype was picked up a small number of times. The V gene is TRBV6-1, the J gene TRBJ1-1; tentatively, D is TRBD1 (6 bases). The CDR3 runs to 17 residues. Per the germline V gene, CDR1 is MNHNS and CDR2 is SASEGT. V gave up 1 base and J gave up 2 bases, with 17 bases separating them. The DNA for the CDR3 is TGTGCCAGCAGTGAAGAACGGTTAGGCAGGGGTAACACTGAAGCTTTCTTT. Translation gives CASSEERLGRGNTEAFF.

The sample holds a few counts of this clonotype. V is TRBV7-2 and J is TRBJ2-3, with D unclear. V lost 5 bases, J lost 0 bases, and 15 bases lay in between. CDR3 size: 16 residues. Germline CDR1 and CDR2: SGHTA and FQGNSA. The CDR3, as DNA: TGTGCCAGCAGCCCTCGGGCGTCTACAAGCACAGATACGCAGTATTTT. Its protein product is CASSPRASTSTDTQYF.

This clonotype has at least ten counts. The chain has TRBV3-1 and TRBJ1-6; D might be TRBD1 (6 bases). This CDR3 has 16 amino acids. V lost 2 bases, J lost 9 bases, and 17 bases lay in between. Germline V CDR1 and CDR2: LGHDT, YNNKEL (reference sequence). Written as DNA, the CDR3 is TGTGCCAGCAGCCAATTCCAGACAGGATTCGGTTCACCCCTCCACTTT. This encodes CASSQFQTGFGSPLHF.

This clonotype was seen ten or more times. V is TRBV29-1 and J is TRBJ2-3; D is perhaps TRBD2 (6 bases). CDR3 length: 14 residues. V shed 3 bases and J shed 0 bases, with 10 bases lying between them. Germline CDR1 and CDR2: SQVTM and ANQGSEA. The CDR3 here is CSVDGGSSTDTQYF. Written as DNA, the CDR3 is TGCAGCGTTGACGGGGGATCCAGCACAGATACGCAGTATTTT.

The gene calls are TRBV27 and TRBJ1-5; perhaps TRBD1 as D (5 bases). V lost 5 bases, J lost 5 bases, and 16 bases lay in between. Looked up from germline, CDR1 is MNHEY and CDR2 is SMNVEV (reference sequence). CDR3 length equals 15 residues. CDR3 sequence: CASSTGWGGYQPQHF. The DNA for the CDR3 is TGTGCCAGCAGTACCGGATGGGGGGGGTATCAGCCCCAGCATTTT.

The chain uses TRBV5-1 and TRBJ1-3, with unresolved D. The CDR3 has 17 residues. The V end was cut by 6 bases, the J end by 1 base, with 20 bases between. The germline CDR1 and CDR2 sequences are SGHRS and YFSETQ. The CDR3 DNA reads TGCGCCAGCACCCCTGCAGACCGGGTTGATTCTGGAAACACCATATATTTT. Protein: CASTPADRVDSGNTIYF. The full variable domain, in which reference TRBV5-1 and TRBJ1-3 provide the parts outside the CDR3, is KAGVTQTPRYLIKTRGQQVTLSCSPISGHRSVSWYQQTPGQGLQFLFEYFSETQRNKGNFPGRFSGRQFSNSRSEMNVSTLELGDSALYLCASTPADRVDSGNTIYFGEGSWLTVV.

This clonotype was seen more than once but under ten times. The chain recombines TRBV5-1 with TRBJ1-2; TRBD1 agrees at 7 bases. V dropped 2 bases and J dropped 6; count of bases not matched to a gene: 4. Germline V gene lookup returns CDR1 SGHRS and CDR2 YFSETQ. This CDR3 comprises 13 residues. The DNA for the CDR3 is TGCGCCAGCAGCTTAGGGACAGACCATGGCTACACCTTC. This gives the protein CASSLGTDHGYTF.

This clonotype was recorded many times. The V call is TRBV7-3, the J call TRBJ2-3, with D tentatively TRBD1 (6 bases). Per the germline V gene, CDR1 is SGHTA and CDR2 is FQGTGA. Trimming took off 6 bases at V and 0 bases at J, with 10 bases between the two ends. The CDR3 is 14 amino acids. CDR3 protein: CASRSGVSTDTQYF. Written as DNA, the CDR3 is TGTGCCAGCAGATCAGGGGTTAGCACAGATACGCAGTATTTT.

The chain is built from TRBV20-1 and TRBJ2-4; D unclear. This CDR3 comprises 15 residues. Germline assignment: CDR1 DFQATT and CDR2 SNEGSKA (reference sequence). Trimming took off 0 bases at V and 0 bases at J, with 9 bases between the two ends. The CDR3: CSARDPTGAKNIQYF. CDR3 DNA sequence: TGCAGTGCTAGAGATCCGACGGGAGCCAAAAACATTCAGTACTTC.

In its sample, this clonotype was seen a few times. The chain couples TRBV6-5 to TRBJ1-2, with 7 nucleotides matching TRBD1. Per the germline V gene, CDR1 is MNHEY and CDR2 is SVGAGI. This CDR3 spans 16 amino acids. V dropped 0 bases and J dropped 8; count of bases not matched to a gene: 12. The CDR3 DNA reads TGTGCCAGCAGTTACTCGATAAAGGCAGGGGGTGGAGGCTACACCTTC. It encodes CASSYSIKAGGGGYTF.

This clonotype was recorded at least ten times. This chain uses TRBV5-1 with TRBJ2-1; possibly TRBD2 for D (5 bases). Trimming removed 0 bases at V and 0 bases at J, with 10 bases between. The CDR3 length is 16 residues. Germline CDR1 reads SGHRS; CDR2 reads YFSETQ. The CDR3 region is CASSLVLGSSYNEQFF. CDR3 nucleotide sequence: TGCGCCAGCAGCTTGGTGTTGGGGAGCTCCTACAATGAGCAGTTCTTC.

This clonotype showed up many times. The gene calls are TRBV12-3 or TRBV12-4 and TRBJ2-7; D remains unclear. The CDR3 is 12 amino acids. V gave up 5 bases and J gave up 1 base, with 6 bases separating them. The CDR3 nucleotides are TGTGCCAGCAGTGTCGGGTCCTACGAGCAGTACTTC. This gives the protein CASSVGSYEQYF.

This clonotype was picked up many times. The chain uses TRBV30 and TRBJ2-4; D is unclear. This CDR3 spans 16 amino acids. Germline CDR1 and CDR2: GTSNPN and SVGIG (reference sequence). Deletions cut 4 bases from V and 0 bases from J, with 16 bases between. The CDR3 loop reads CAWTPGSYLAKNIQYF. The CDR3 bases are TGTGCCTGGACCCCCGGGTCCTATCTAGCCAAAAACATTCAGTACTTC.

This clonotype was seen more than once but under ten times. The chain has TRBV4-1 and TRBJ2-7, with a weak D call TRBD1 (6 bases). CDR1 is MGHRA, CDR2 YSYEKL, per germline. V gave up 0 bases and J gave up 2 bases, with 14 bases separating them. The CDR3 has 16 amino acids. Here the CDR3 reads CASSQEGGIITYEQYF. Here the CDR3 DNA reads TGCGCCAGCAGCCAAGAAGGGGGTATCATAACCTACGAGCAGTACTTC.